A single T cell receptor (beta chain) is shown here with its context. Its antigen is not known. This entry comes from a study of CD4 T cells in relation to SARS-CoV-2 and coronaviruses. Profiling relied on immunoSEQ multiplex PCR, and the TCRdb table lists in-frame clones only, not all of them. The table records approximately 36,000 clones, around 77% of them present only once. This CDR3 is 15 amino acids long. Germline V gene data show CDR1 as SNHLY and CDR2 as FYNNEI. After removal of 6 bases from V and 3 bases from J, the junction contained 5 bases not matched to a gene. CD4 enrichment then naive enrichment separated naive from memory CD4+ cells. More than 8.5 x 10^4 naive or memory CD4+ cells were cultured with CEF peptides for about nine days.

The chain employs TRBV2 and TRBJ2-1; TRBD2 matches at 10 bases. The source material was memory CD4+ T cells from PBMCs, cultured in vitro. This sequence was found in an adult with COVID-19. CDR3 sequence: CASRGPSGGYNEQFF. The CDR3 DNA reads TGTGCCAGCAGGGGACCTAGCGGGGGCTACAATGAGCAGTTCTTC.